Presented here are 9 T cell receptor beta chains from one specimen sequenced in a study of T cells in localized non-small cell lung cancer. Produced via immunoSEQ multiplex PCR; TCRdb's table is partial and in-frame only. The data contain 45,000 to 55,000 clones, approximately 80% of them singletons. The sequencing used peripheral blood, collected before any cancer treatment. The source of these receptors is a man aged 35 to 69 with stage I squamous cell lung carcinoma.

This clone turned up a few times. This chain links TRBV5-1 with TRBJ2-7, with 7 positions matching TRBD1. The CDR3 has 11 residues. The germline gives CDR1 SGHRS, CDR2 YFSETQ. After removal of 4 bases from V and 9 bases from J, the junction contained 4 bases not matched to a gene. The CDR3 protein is CASSQTGRQYF. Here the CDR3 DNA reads TGCGCCAGCAGCCAGACAGGGCGGCAGTACTTC. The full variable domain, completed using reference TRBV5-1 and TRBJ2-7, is KAGVTQTPRYLIKTRGQQVTLSCSPISGHRSVSWYQQTPGQGLQFLFEYFSETQRNKGNFPGRFSGRQFSNSRSEMNVSTLELGDSALYLCASSQTGRQYFGPGTRLTVT.

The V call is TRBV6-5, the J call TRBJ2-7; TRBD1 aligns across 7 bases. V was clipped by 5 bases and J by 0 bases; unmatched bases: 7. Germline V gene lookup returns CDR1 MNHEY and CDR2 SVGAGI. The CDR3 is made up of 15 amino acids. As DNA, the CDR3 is TGTGCCAGCAGTAGAGAGACAGGGTCCTCCTACGAGCAGTACTTC. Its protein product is CASSRETGSSYEQYF.

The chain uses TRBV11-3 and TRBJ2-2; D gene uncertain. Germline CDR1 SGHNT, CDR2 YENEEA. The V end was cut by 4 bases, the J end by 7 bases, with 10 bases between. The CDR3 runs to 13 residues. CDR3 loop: CASSSLPGGELFF. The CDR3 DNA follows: TGTGCCAGCAGCTCATTGCCCGGCGGGGAGCTGTTTTTT. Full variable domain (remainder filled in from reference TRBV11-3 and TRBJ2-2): EAGVVQSPRYKIIEKKQPVAFWCNPISGHNTLYWYLQNLGQGPELLIRYENEEAVDDSQLPKDRFSAERLKGVDSTLKIQPAELGDSAVYLCASSSLPGGELFFGEGSRLTVL.

The CDR3 bases are TGCGCCAGCAGGCCCGACCTCAGGGGGAACTATGGCTACACCTTC. Amino acids: CASRPDLRGNYGYTF. The chain is built from TRBV5-1 and TRBJ1-2; TRBD1 matches 7 bases. Germline trimming cut 5 bases from V and 2 bases from J; bases unmatched to any gene: 9. CDR3 size: 15 residues. Germline V gene lookup returns CDR1 SGHRS and CDR2 YFSETQ.

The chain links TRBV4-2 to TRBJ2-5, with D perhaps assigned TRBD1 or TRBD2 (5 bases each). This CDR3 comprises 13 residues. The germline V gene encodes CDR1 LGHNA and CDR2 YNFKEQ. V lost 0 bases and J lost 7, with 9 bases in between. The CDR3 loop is CASSQERGGTQYF. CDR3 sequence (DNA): TGTGCCAGCAGCCAAGAGAGGGGCGGGACCCAGTACTTC.

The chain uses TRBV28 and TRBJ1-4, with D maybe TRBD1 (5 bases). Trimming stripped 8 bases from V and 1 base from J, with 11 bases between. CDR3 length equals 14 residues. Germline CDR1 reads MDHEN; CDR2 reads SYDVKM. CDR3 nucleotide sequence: TGTGCCAGCCGTCGCGGGGGAACTAATGAAAAACTGTTTTTT. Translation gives CASRRGGTNEKLFF.

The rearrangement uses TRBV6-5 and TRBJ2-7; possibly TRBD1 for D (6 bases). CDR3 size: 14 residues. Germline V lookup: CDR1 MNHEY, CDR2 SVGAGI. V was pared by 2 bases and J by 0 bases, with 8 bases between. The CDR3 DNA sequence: TGTGCCAGCAGTTACAACAGGGCCTCCTACGAGCAGTACTTC. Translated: CASSYNRASYEQYF.

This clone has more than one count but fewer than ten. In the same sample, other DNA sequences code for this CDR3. The CDR3 region has the DNA TGTGCCAGCTCACCTGACAGCAACACTGAAGCTTTCTTT. Translated, it gives CASSPDSNTEAFF. The chain is built from TRBV18 and TRBJ1-1; D possibly corresponds to TRBD1 (5 bases). Trimming removed 3 bases at V and 2 bases at J, with 7 bases between. The length of the CDR3 is 13 residues. Per germline, CDR1 KGHSH and CDR2 LQKENI.

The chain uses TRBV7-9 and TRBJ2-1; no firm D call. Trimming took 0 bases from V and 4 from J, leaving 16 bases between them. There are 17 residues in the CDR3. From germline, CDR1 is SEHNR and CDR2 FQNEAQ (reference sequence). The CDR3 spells CASSLARAGRTYNEQFF. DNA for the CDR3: TGTGCCAGCAGCTTAGCCCGCGCAGGTCGCACATACAATGAGCAGTTCTTC.